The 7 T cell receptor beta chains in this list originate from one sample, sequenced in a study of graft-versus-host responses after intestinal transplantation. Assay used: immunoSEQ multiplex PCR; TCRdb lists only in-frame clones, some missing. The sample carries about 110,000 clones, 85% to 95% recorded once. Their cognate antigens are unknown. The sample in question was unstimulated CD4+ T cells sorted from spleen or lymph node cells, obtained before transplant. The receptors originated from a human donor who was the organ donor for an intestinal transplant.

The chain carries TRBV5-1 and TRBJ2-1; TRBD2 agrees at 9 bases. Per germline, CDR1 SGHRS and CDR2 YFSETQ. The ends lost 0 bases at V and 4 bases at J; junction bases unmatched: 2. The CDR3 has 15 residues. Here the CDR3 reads CASSLGLAGYNEQFF. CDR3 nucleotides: TGCGCCAGCAGCTTGGGCCTAGCGGGGTACAATGAGCAGTTCTTC.

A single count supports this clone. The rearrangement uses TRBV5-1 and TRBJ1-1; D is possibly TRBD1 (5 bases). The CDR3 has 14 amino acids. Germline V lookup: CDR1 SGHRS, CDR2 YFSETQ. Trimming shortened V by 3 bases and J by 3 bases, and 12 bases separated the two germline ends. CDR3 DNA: TGCGCCAGCAGCTGGGACGGGTGGGACACTGAAGCTTTCTTT. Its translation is CASSWDGWDTEAFF.

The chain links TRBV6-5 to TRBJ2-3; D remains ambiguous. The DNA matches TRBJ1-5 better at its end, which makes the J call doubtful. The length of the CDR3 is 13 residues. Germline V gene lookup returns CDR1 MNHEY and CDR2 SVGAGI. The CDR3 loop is CASSRTGTDTQHF. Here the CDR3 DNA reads TGTGCCAGCAGTAGGACGGGCACAGATACGCAGCATTTT.

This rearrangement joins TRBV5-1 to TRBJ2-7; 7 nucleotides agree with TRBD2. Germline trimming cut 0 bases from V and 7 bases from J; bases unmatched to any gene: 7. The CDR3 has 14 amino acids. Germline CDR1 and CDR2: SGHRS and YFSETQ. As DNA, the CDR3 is TGCGCCAGCAGCTTGGCGGGGGACGGGGGGGAGCAGTACTTC. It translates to CASSLAGDGGEQYF.

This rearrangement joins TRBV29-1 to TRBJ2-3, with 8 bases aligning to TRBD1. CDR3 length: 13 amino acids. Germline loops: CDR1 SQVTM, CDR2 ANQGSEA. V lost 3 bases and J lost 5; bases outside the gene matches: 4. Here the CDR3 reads CSVDRGRGDTQYF. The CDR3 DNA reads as TGCAGCGTTGACAGGGGGCGAGGAGATACGCAGTATTTT.

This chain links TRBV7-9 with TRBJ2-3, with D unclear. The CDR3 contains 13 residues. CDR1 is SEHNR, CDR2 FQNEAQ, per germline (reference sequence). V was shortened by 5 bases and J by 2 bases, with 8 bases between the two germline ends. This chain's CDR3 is CASSVENTDTQYF. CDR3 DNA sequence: TGTGCCAGCAGCGTAGAGAACACAGATACGCAGTATTTT.

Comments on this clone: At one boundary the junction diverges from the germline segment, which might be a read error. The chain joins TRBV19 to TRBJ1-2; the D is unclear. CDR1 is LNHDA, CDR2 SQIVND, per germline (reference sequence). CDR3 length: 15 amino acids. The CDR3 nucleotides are TGTGCCGGTAGTATAGCTGGCTGGGTTTCCTATGGCTACACCTTC. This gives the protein CAGSIAGWVSYGYTF.